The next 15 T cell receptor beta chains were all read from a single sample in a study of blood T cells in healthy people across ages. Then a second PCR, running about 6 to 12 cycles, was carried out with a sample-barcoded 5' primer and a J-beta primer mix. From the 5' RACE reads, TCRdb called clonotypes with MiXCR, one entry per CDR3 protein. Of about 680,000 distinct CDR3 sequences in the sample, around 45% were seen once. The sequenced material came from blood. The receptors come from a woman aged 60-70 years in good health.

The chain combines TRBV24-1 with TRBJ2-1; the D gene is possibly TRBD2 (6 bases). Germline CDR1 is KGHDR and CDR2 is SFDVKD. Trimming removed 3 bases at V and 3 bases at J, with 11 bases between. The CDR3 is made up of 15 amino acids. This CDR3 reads CATSDGLNSYNEQFF. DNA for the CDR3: TGTGCCACCAGTGATGGACTAAACAGCTACAATGAGCAGTTCTTC.

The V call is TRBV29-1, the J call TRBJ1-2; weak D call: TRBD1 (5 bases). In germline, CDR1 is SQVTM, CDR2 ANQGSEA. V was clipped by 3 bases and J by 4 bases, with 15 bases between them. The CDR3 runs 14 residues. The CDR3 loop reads CSVEGVGNFYGYTF. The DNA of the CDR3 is TGCAGCGTTGAGGGGGTGGGGAACTTCTATGGCTACACCTTC.

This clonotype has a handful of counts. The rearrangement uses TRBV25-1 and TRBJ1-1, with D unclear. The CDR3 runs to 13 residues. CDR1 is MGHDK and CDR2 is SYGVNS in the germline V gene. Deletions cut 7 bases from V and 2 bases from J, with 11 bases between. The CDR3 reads CASKGYRNTEAFF. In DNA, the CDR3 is TGTGCCAGCAAGGGTTACCGAAACACTGAAGCTTTCTTT.

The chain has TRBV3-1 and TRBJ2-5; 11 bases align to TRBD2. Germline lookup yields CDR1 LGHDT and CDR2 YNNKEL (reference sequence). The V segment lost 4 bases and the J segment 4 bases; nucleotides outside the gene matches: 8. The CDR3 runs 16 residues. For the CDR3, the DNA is TGTGCCAGCAGCCGTCTAGCGGGAGGACCCCCAGAGACCCAGTACTTC. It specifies CASSRLAGGPPETQYF.

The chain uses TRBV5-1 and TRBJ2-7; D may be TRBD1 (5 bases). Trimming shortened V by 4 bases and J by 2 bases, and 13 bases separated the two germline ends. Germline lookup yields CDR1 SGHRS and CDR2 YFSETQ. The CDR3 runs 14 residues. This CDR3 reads CASSPTASTYEQYF. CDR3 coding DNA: TGCGCCAGCAGCCCGACAGCTTCTACCTACGAGCAGTACTTC.

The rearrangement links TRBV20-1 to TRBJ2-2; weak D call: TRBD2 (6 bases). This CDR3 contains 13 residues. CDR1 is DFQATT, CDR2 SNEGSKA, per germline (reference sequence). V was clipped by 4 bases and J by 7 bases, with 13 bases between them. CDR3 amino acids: CSAIGRRGGELFF. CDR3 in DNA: TGCAGTGCTATCGGGAGACGCGGCGGGGAGCTGTTTTTT.

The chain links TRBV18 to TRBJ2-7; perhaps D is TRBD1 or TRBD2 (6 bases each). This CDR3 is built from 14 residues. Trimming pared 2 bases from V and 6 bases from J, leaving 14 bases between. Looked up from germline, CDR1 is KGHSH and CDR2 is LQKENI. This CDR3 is CASSPDSGGGEQYF. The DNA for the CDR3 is TGTGCCAGCTCACCAGATTCAGGAGGGGGCGAGCAGTACTTC.

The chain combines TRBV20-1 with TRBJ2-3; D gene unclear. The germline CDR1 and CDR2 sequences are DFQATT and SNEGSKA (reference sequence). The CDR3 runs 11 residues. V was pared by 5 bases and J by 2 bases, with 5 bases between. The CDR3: CSAGDTDTQYF. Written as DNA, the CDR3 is TGCAGTGCTGGCGACACAGATACGCAGTATTTT.

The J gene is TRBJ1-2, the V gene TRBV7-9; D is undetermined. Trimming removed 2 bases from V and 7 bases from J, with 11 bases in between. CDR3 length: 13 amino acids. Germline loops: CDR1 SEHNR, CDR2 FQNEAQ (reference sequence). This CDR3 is CASSLLLHRGYTF. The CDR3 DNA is TGTGCCAGCAGCTTACTTCTACATCGTGGCTACACCTTC. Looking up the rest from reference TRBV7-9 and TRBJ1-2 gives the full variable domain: DTGVSQNPRHKITKRGQNVTFRCDPISEHNRLYWYRQTLGQGPEFLTYFQNEAQLEKSRLLSDRFSAERPKGSFSTLEIQRTEQGDSAMYLCASSLLLHRGYTFGSGTRLTVV.

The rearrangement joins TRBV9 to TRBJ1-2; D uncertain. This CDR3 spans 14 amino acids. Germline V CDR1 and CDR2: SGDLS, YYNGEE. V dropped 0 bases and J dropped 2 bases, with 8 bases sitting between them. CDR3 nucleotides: TGTGCCAGCAGCGTAGGGCCCAGAAACTATGGCTACACCTTC. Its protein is CASSVGPRNYGYTF.

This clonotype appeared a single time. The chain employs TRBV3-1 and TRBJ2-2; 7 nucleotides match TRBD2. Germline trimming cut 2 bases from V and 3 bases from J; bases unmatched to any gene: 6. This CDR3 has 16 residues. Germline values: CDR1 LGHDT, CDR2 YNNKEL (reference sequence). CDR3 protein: CASSQTTGGYTGELFF. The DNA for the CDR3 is TGTGCCAGCAGCCAAACGACGGGAGGTTACACCGGGGAGCTGTTTTTT.

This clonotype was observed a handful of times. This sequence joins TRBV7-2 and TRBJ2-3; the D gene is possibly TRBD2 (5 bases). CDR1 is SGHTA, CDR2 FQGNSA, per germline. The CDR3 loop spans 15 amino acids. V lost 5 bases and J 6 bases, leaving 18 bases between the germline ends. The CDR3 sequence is CASSPSGLLVDTQYF. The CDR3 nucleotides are TGTGCCAGCAGCCCCTCAGGACTTCTAGTCGATACGCAGTATTTT.

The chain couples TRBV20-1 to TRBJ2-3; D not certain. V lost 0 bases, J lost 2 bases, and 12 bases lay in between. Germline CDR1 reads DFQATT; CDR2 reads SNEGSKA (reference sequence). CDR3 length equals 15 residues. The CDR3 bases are TGCAGTGCTAGAGAGGACGAGCGAGACACAGATACGCAGTATTTT. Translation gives CSAREDERDTDTQYF.

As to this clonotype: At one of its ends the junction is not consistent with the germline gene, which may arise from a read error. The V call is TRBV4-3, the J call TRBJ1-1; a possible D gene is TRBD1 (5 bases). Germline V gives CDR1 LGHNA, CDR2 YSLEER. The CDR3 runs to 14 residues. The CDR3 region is CASSQAGMNTEASF. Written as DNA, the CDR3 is TGCGCCAGCAGCCAAGCAGGGATGAACACTGAAGCTTCCTTT.

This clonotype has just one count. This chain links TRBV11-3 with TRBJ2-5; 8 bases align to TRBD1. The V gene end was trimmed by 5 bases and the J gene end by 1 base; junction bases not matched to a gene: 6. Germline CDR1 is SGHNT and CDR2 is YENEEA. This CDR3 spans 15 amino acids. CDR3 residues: CASSDGQGPQETQYF. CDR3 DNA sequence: TGTGCCAGCAGCGACGGACAGGGTCCCCAAGAGACCCAGTACTTC.